This T cell receptor (beta chain) came from a study of shared clonotypes between healthy human individuals. Overall study results and limits: A reduction in generation probabilities was seen for non-shared clonotypes relative to those shared by all four donors.

Of note for this clone: Its antigen is not identified.

Adult Caucasians living in Nashville, Tennessee made up all of the donors. Deep-level assay runs were performed. The assay was immunoSEQ multiplex PCR, and TCRdb's table has in-frame clones only and misses some. The table shows 2 million to 2.5 million clones, with 80% to 95% occurring only once. V lost 6 bases and J lost 1, with 12 bases in between. The CDR3 has 15 residues. The germline V gene encodes CDR1 SEHNR and CDR2 FQNEAQ (reference sequence). The genes are TRBV7-9 and TRBJ2-2, with D uncertain. The material sequenced was naive CD4+ T cells from PBMCs. Described subset: CD45RA+ positively selected. The TCR comes from a man younger than 35 in good health. Some clones in this sample may be carry-over from other donors' samples. The CDR3 DNA reads as TGTGCCAGCAGGCGCGACTTGAAGAACACCGGGGAGCTGTTTTTT. Amino acid sequence: CASRRDLKNTGELFF.